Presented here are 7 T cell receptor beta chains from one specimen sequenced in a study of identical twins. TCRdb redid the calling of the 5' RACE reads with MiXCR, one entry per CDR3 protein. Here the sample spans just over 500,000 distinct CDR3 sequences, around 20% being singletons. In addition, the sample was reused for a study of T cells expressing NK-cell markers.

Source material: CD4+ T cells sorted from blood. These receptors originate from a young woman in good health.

CDR3 loop: CASSEVGDLQPQHF. In DNA form, the CDR3 reads TGTGCCAGCAGTGAGGTGGGGGATCTTCAGCCCCAGCATTTT. The chain links TRBV2 to TRBJ1-5; tentative D call: TRBD1 (5 bases). With 3 bases removed from V and 6 bases from J, the gap between germline ends came to 12 bases. This CDR3 has 14 residues. CDR1 and CDR2 (germline): SNHLY, FYNNEI.

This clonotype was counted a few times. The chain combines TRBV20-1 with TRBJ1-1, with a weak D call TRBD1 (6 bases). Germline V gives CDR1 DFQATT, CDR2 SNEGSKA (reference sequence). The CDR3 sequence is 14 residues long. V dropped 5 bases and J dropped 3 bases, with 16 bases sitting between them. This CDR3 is CSAYLGGGDTEAFF. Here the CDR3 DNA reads TGCAGTGCTTACCTAGGGGGTGGAGACACTGAAGCTTTCTTT.

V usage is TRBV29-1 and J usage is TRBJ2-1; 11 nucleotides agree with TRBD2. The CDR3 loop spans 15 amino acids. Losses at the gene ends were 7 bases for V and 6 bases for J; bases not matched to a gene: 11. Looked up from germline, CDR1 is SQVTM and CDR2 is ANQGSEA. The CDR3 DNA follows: TGCAGCGGGGCCCCAACTAGCGGGAGATCCAATGAGCAGTTCTTC. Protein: CSGAPTSGRSNEQFF.

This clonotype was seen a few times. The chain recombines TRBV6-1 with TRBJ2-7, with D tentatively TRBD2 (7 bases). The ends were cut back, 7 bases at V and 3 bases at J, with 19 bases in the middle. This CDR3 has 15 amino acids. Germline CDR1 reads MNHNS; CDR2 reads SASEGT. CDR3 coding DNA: TGTGCCAGCACCAAAGGGGGGGCTGGCGGCTACGAGCAGTACTTC. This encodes CASTKGGAGGYEQYF.

This CDR3 is CASSDSPVDEQYF. The DNA for the CDR3 is TGTGCCAGCAGCGATTCCCCCGTCGACGAGCAGTACTTC. The V and J genes are TRBV9 and TRBJ2-7; no reliable D call. Germline assignment: CDR1 SGDLS and CDR2 YYNGEE. This CDR3 region has 13 residues. V lost 3 bases to trimming and J lost 5 bases, with 12 bases between them.

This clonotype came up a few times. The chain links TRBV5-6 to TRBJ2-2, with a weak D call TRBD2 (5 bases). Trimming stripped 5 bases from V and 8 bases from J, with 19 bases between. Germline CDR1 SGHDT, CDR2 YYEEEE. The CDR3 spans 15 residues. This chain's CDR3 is CASSPRLPSDGELFF. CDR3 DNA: TGTGCCAGCAGTCCTAGACTACCCTCCGATGGGGAGCTGTTTTTT.

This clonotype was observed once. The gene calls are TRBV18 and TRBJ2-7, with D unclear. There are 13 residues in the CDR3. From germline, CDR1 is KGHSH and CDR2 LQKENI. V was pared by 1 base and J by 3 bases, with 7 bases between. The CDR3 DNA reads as TGTGCCAGCTCACCACAGGACCTCTACGAGCAGTACTTC. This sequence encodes CASSPQDLYEQYF. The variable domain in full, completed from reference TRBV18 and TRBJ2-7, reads NAGVMQNPRHLVRRRGQEARLRCSPMKGHSHVYWYRQLPEEGLKFMVYLQKENIIDESGMPKERFSAEFPKEGPSILRIQQVVRGDSAAYFCASSPQDLYEQYFGPGTRLTVT.